The rows below give T cell receptor beta chains drawn from one sample of a study of blood T cell repertoires in COVID-19. Sequenced by immunoSEQ multiplex PCR; TCRdb stores in-frame clones only, minus some. The repertoire has some 120,000 clones, around 87% of them found once; the top ten carry approximately 3.3%. Sequenced sample: peripheral blood. Receptors originate from a woman in her fifties or sixties with acute or convalescent COVID-19. Each CDR3 is given with its conserved first and last residue. The D gene is left open where the match is weak. Only some rows state a clone size, as once, few, many or a class for expanded clones.

j_gene,d_gene,abundance,v_gene,CDR3nt,CDR3aa
TRBJ2-7,TRBD1,NA,TRBV27,TGTGCCAGCAGCCCTATTGGCGGGACAGGGGGCGACGAGCAGTACTTC,CASSPIGGTGGDEQYF
TRBJ1-4,TRBD1,NA,TRBV9,TGTGCCAGCAGCGCGTGGCAGGGGGCTAGTAATGAAAAACTGTTTTTT,CASSAWQGASNEKLFF
TRBJ1-4,TRBD1,few,TRBV25-1,TGTGCCAGCAGAGGACAGGGGGTTCGTGAAAAACTGTTTTTT,CASRGQGVREKLFF
TRBJ1-1,NA,NA,TRBV15,TGTGCCACCAGCAGAGATATGAACACTGAAGCTTTCTTT,CATSRDMNTEAFF
TRBJ2-1,NA,NA,TRBV27,TGTGCCAGCGTGGGGGCAGGTAGGAGCTCCTACAATGAGCAGTTCTTC,CASVGAGRSSYNEQFF
TRBJ1-6,NA,NA,TRBV11-1,TGTGCCAGCACCGGAGGACGGGATAATTCACCCCTCCACTTT,CASTGGRDNSPLHF
TRBJ1-4,TRBD1,NA,TRBV2,TGTGCCAGCAGAGCACAGGGGTGGGCTGAAAAACTGTTTTTT,CASRAQGWAEKLFF
TRBJ2-1,TRBD2,NA,TRBV9,TGTGCCAGCAGCGTAGTCGGGAGGGGGAACAATGAGCAGTTCTTC,CASSVVGRGNNEQFF
TRBJ1-5,TRBD1,NA,TRBV5-4,TGTGCCAGCAGCCTACAGGGGGCAAGTCAGCCCCAGCATTTT,CASSLQGASQPQHF
TRBJ2-5,NA,NA,TRBV6-5,TGTGCCAGCCCCCCCTTCCCGGGGACCCAGTACTTC,CASPPFPGTQYF
TRBJ1-1,TRBD1,NA,TRBV7-3,TGTGCCAGCAGCCGGGACAGGGAGGGTGAAGCTTTCTTT,CASSRDREGEAFF
TRBJ2-1,TRBD2,NA,TRBV9,TGTGCCAGCAGCGTAGGTAGCGGGGGGTACAATGAGCAGTTCTTC,CASSVGSGGYNEQFF
TRBJ2-3,TRBD2,NA,TRBV24-1,TGTGCCACCAGTGACCCGACCCCGGGACTAGCGGGAGGAGGCACAGATACGCAGTATTTT,CATSDPTPGLAGGGTDTQYF
TRBJ2-7,NA,NA,TRBV6-5,TGTGCCACCATCCGCGCCGGGGTCCCCTACGAGCAGTACTTC,CATIRAGVPYEQYF
TRBJ2-3,NA,NA,TRBV7-2,TGTGCCAGCAGCCCCAACACAGATACGCAGTATTTT,CASSPNTDTQYF
TRBJ1-2,NA,NA,TRBV28,TGTGCCAGCAGTTCGCAGGCTAACTATGGCTACACCTTC,CASSSQANYGYTF
TRBJ2-3,NA,NA,TRBV7-2,TGTGCCAGCAGCCCCCTGCCCCGTTTAGAGACGCAGTATTTT,CASSPLPRLETQYF
TRBJ2-3,NA,NA,TRBV9,TGTGCCAGCAGCGTTGACCCAGCGAGCACAGATACGCAGTATTTT,CASSVDPASTDTQYF
TRBJ2-7,TRBD1,once,TRBV30,TGTGCCTGGAGTGTGGGACAGGGGGCTAACGAGCAGTACTTC,CAWSVGQGANEQYF
TRBJ1-1,TRBD1,NA,TRBV7-9,TGTGCCAGCAGCTCCATGGGAAAGGGACAGGCCCCTGAAGCTTTCTTT,CASSSMGKGQAPEAFF
TRBJ1-5,NA,NA,TRBV18,TGTGCCAGCTCACCAGTTAACAGCGGCGGTCAGCCCCAGCATTTT,CASSPVNSGGQPQHF
TRBJ1-1,TRBD1,NA,TRBV5-1,TGCGCCAGCAGCTTGCAGGGGGCGCCTGAAGCTTTCTTT,CASSLQGAPEAFF
TRBJ1-1,NA,NA,TRBV5-1,TGCGCCAGCAGCTTGGCCGTCGGCACTGAAGCTTTCTTT,CASSLAVGTEAFF
TRBJ1-1,TRBD1,NA,TRBV6-5,TGTGCCAGCAGAACGGACAGGGCGAACACTGAAGCTTTCTTT,CASRTDRANTEAFF
TRBJ2-1,TRBD1,NA,TRBV7-6,TGTGCCAGCAGCCCCCCCGGGACAGGAATTTTGAAAGGGCAGTTCTTC,CASSPPGTGILKGQFF
TRBJ1-4,NA,NA,TRBV5-1,TGCGCCAGCAGCTTGCAACTTAGACAGCCTGCAACTAATGAAAAACTGTTTTTT,CASSLQLRQPATNEKLFF
TRBJ2-7,TRBD2,NA,TRBV27,TGTGCCAGCCGTAGTAGCGGGAGAACCTACGAGCAGTACTTC,CASRSSGRTYEQYF
TRBJ2-6,NA,once,TRBV19,TGTGCCAGTAGTACACCTCACAGGGCCGGGGCCAACGTCCTGACTTTC,CASSTPHRAGANVLTF
TRBJ2-5,TRBD2,NA,TRBV5-8,TGTGCCAGCAGCGCCGGGACTACGGGGGAGACCCAGTACTTC,CASSAGTTGETQYF
TRBJ1-6,TRBD1,NA,TRBV7-8,TGTGCCAGCAGCTACCGGACAGGGGGTAATTCACCCCTCCACTTT,CASSYRTGGNSPLHF
TRBJ2-7,NA,NA,TRBV28,TGTGCCAGCAGTTTAGGGGGGAATCGGTACGAGCAGTACTTC,CASSLGGNRYEQYF
TRBJ1-6,TRBD1,NA,TRBV11-2,TGTGCCAGCAGCCCGGGACAGGGGCTCCACTTT,CASSPGQGLHF
TRBJ1-1,NA,NA,TRBV2,TGTGCCAGCTCCCAGGGAGGTACTGAAGCTTTCTTT,CASSQGGTEAFF
TRBJ1-4,NA,NA,TRBV5-1,TGCGCCAGCAGCTTGGGCTCTACAGGGAATGAAAAACTGTTTTTT,CASSLGSTGNEKLFF
TRBJ1-2,NA,NA,TRBV9,TGTGCCAGCAGCGTAGACCCGGGAACCGCGGGCCTCTTCGACGGCTACACCTTC,CASSVDPGTAGLFDGYTF
TRBJ2-7,TRBD1,NA,TRBV28,TGTGCCAGCACCGACAGGGCACCCCTCTACGAGCAGTACTTC,CASTDRAPLYEQYF
TRBJ2-1,TRBD2,NA,TRBV5-1,TGCGCCAGCAGCTTCACTAGCGGTCTCTCCTACAATGAGCAGTTCTTC,CASSFTSGLSYNEQFF
TRBJ1-2,NA,once,TRBV6-6,TGTGCCAGCGTCTTGTACGGTGGCTACACCTTC,CASVLYGGYTF
TRBJ1-5,TRBD1,NA,TRBV6-5,TGTGCCAGCAGCACGGGGACAGGGTACAATCAGCCCCAGCATTTT,CASSTGTGYNQPQHF
TRBJ2-2,NA,NA,TRBV29-1,TGCAGCGTTGAGGTCGACAGGAACACCGGGGAGCTGTTTTTT,CSVEVDRNTGELFF
TRBJ1-5,NA,NA,TRBV11-2,TGTGCCAGCAGCTTTGAGGGTAATCAGCCCCAGCATTTT,CASSFEGNQPQHF
TRBJ1-3,TRBD1,NA,TRBV18,TGTGCCAGCTCACCACTACCCACGGGACAGGGGGCTGGAAACACCATATATTTT,CASSPLPTGQGAGNTIYF
TRBJ1-2,NA,NA,TRBV9,TGTGCCAGCAGCGTAGAGCCAGGGCCTAACTATGGCTACACCTTC,CASSVEPGPNYGYTF
TRBJ2-2,NA,NA,TRBV2,TGTGCCAGCAGTGTGGGGCCCCCCAACACCGGGGAGCTGTTTTTT,CASSVGPPNTGELFF
TRBJ2-2,TRBD1,NA,TRBV18,TGTGCCAGCTCACCACGAAGGACAGGTCGGACCGGGGAGCTGTTTTTT,CASSPRRTGRTGELFF
TRBJ1-1,TRBD1,NA,TRBV4-1,TGCGCCAGCAGCCACGAGGGGGCGCGGGTACAAGCTTTCTTT,CASSHEGARVQAFF
TRBJ2-1,TRBD2,NA,TRBV19,TGTGCCAGTGCCGGGACTAGACCGACTGAGCAGTTCTTC,CASAGTRPTEQFF
TRBJ2-7,TRBD2,NA,TRBV30,TGTGCCTGGAGTGTAACTAGCGACGAGCAGTACTTC,CAWSVTSDEQYF
TRBJ2-1,TRBD2,few,TRBV6-1,TGTGCCAGCAGCCGCGGACTAGCGGTCTACAATGAGCAGTTCTTC,CASSRGLAVYNEQFF
TRBJ2-1,NA,NA,TRBV5-6,TGTGCCAGCAGCGGTGGACTGGATGTAAGCGAGCAGTTCTTC,CASSGGLDVSEQFF
TRBJ2-3,NA,NA,TRBV19,TGTGCCAGCGGGGAATGGGGCACAGATACGCAGTATTTT,CASGEWGTDTQYF
TRBJ2-3,TRBD1,NA,TRBV19,TGTGCCAGTAGTATTTTACCGGGACAGGGGATAGATACGCAGTATTTT,CASSILPGQGIDTQYF
TRBJ1-5,NA,NA,TRBV6-1,TGTGCCAGCAGTGAATCTAGGAATAGCAATCAGCCCCAGCATTTT,CASSESRNSNQPQHF
TRBJ1-2,NA,NA,TRBV27,TGTGCCAGCAGTTACAGGCCGAACTATGGCTACACCTTC,CASSYRPNYGYTF
TRBJ2-3,NA,NA,TRBV28,TGTGCCAGCAGTTTGGCGGTAGATACGCAGTATTTT,CASSLAVDTQYF
TRBJ1-6,TRBD1,NA,TRBV7-8,TGTGCCAGCAGCCAGCGTTCGGGACAGGGAAGCCCCCTCCACTTT,CASSQRSGQGSPLHF
TRBJ2-2,TRBD2,NA,TRBV7-6,TGTGCCAGCAGCTTGGTAGCGGGGAACACCGGGGAGCTGTTTTTT,CASSLVAGNTGELFF